This T cell receptor beta chain was retrieved from a study of blood T cell repertoires in COVID-19. The CDR3 sequence is 14 residues long. Original methodology: Nucleated cell number was recorded as an estimate derived from reference gene primer amplification. TCRdb's table, derived via immunoSEQ multiplex PCR, lists solely in-frame clones and lacks some. V, J and clone size are those of that table, while D and trimming were read from the DNA. The data contain roughly 160,000 clones, 84% of them singletons. The rearrangement joins TRBV21-1 to TRBJ2-3; the table assigns TRBD2, which was not confirmed against the DNA. TRBV21-1 is recorded as a pseudogene. This TCR came from a woman of 80 years or more with COVID-19, enrolled during active disease. The sequencing sample was made of peripheral blood. In nucleotides, the CDR3 is TGTGCCAGCCCCGTGGCGGGATCTGCAGATACGCAGTATTTT. It yields the protein CASPVAGSADTQYF.